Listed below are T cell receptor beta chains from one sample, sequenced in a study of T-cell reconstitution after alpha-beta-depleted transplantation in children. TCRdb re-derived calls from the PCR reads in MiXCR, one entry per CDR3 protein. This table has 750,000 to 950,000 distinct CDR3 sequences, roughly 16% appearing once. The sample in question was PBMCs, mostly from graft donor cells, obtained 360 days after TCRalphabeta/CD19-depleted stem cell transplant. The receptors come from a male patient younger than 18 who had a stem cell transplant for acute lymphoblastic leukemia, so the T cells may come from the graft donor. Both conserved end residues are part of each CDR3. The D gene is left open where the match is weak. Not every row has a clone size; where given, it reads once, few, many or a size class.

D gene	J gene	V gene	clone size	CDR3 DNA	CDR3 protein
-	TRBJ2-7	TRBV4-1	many	TGCGCCAGCAGCGTGCTAGTCATAGGCGAGCAGTACTTC	CASSVLVIGEQYF
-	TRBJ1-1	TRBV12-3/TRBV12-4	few	TGTGCCAGCAGTTTAGCGAGGTTACGTGAGAACACTGAAGCTTTCTTT	CASSLARLRENTEAFF
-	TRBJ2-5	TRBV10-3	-	TGTGCCATCAGTGGGGGGGCAGGGATCCAAGAGACCCAGTACTTC	CAISGGAGIQETQYF
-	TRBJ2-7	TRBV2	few	TGTGCCAGCAGTTTCGGGTGGTCCTACGAGCAGTACTTC	CASSFGWSYEQYF
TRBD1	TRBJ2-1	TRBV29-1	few	TGCAGCGTTGAAGCCCGGGGACAGGGGCTCAATGAGCAGTTCTTC	CSVEARGQGLNEQFF
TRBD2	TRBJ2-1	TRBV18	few	TGTGCCAGCTCACCAGCCCTTGGGGGGGACAATGAGCAGTTCTTC	CASSPALGGDNEQFF
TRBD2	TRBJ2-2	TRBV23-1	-	TGCGCCAGCAGTCATCCCCGACTAGCGGGACAGGCGGGGGAGCTGTTTTTT	CASSHPRLAGQAGELFF
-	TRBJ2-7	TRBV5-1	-	TGCGCCAGCAGCTTGTTCCGGGCCGGGGACGAGCAGTGCTTC	CASSLFRAGDEQCF
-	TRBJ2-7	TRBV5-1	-	TGCGCCAGCAGCTTGGGTTCTCCAGGTTCCTACGAGCAGTACTTC	CASSLGSPGSYEQYF
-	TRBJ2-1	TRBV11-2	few	TGTGCCAGCAGCTTATCGCCAGCCTTAAATGAGCAGTTCTTC	CASSLSPALNEQFF
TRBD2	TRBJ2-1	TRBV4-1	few	TGCGCCAGCAGCCAAGTTTTTGGGACTAGCTCTTCGAGCTCCTACAATGAGCAGTTCTTC	CASSQVFGTSSSSSYNEQFF
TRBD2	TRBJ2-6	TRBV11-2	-	TGTGCCAGCAGTCTCCCGACTAGCGGGAGTCCTGGGGCCAACGTCCTGACTTTC	CASSLPTSGSPGANVLTF
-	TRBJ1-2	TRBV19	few	TGTGCCAGTAGTATCGGGGGCTCCTATGGCTACACCTTC	CASSIGGSYGYTF
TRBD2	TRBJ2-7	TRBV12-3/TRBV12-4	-	TGTGCCAGTAGCACTAGCGGGAGGTTGGGCTACGAGCAGTACTTC	CASSTSGRLGYEQYF
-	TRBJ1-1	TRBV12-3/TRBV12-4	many	TGTGCCAGCAGGCCGGACGCTACTGCGAACACTGAAGCTTTCTTT	CASRPDATANTEAFF
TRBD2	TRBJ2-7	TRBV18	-	TGTGCCAGCTCACCGAACCTAGCGGAACTCTCCTACGAGCAGTACTTC	CASSPNLAELSYEQYF
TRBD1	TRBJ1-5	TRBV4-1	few	TGCGCCAGCAGCCAGACACAGGGGGCTTGGAATCAGCCCCAGCATTTT	CASSQTQGAWNQPQHF
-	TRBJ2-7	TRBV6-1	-	TGTGCCAGCAAGAGGTCAGATAGCCTTTACGAGCAGTACTTC	CASKRSDSLYEQYF
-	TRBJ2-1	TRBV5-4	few	TGTGCCAGCAGCTTGGGGCCCCCAGGGGACAACAATGAGCAGTTCTTC	CASSLGPPGDNNEQFF
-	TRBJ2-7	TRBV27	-	TGTGCCAGCAGTTTAAATGGGCGGTCCTACGAGCAGTACTTC	CASSLNGRSYEQYF
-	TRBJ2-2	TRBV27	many	TGTGCCAGCAGTTTTTTAGCGGCTAACACCGGGGAGCTGTTTTTT	CASSFLAANTGELFF
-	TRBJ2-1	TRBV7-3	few	TGTGCCAGCAGCTTAACGTGGGCGGGCTACAATGAGCAGTTCTTC	CASSLTWAGYNEQFF
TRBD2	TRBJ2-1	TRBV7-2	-	TGTGCCAGCAGCTTAGCCGGACTAGGGCCGTTCTTC	CASSLAGLGPFF
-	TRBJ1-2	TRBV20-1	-	TGCAGTGCTAGAGATAGCAAAGCATTGCTCTTTAACTATGGCTACACCTTC	CSARDSKALLFNYGYTF
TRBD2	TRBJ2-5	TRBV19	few	TGTGCCAGTATCGTCATAGCTAGCGGGAGGGCCGGCGTTCAAGAGACCCAGTACTTC	CASIVIASGRAGVQETQYF
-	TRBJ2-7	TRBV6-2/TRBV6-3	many	TGTGCCAGCAGTTCCTCCAGACACTTCTACGAGCAGTACTTC	CASSSSRHFYEQYF
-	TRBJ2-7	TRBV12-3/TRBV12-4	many	TGTGCCAGCGGAAAAGCGCTGTACGAGCAGTACTTC	CASGKALYEQYF
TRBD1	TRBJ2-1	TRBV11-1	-	TGTGCCAGCACCTATCCCCGGGACAGGGGAAGCTCCTACAATGAGCAGTTCTTC	CASTYPRDRGSSYNEQFF
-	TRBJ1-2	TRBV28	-	TGTGCCAGCAGCCAAAGTGGAGGAGGCTACACCTTC	CASSQSGGGYTF
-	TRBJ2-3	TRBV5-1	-	TGCGCCAGCAGCTTGGATCTAGCAGAGACAGATACGCAGTATTTT	CASSLDLAETDTQYF
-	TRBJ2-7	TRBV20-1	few	TGCAGTGCTAGTGTAGTAGGATCCTACGAGCAGTACTTC	CSASVVGSYEQYF
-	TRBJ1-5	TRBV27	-	TGTGCCAGCGGACCCGATCAGCCCCAGCATTTT	CASGPDQPQHF
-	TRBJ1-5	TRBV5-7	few	TGTGCCAGCAGCATCTCCGGTGGCCCCAGGGACCAGCCCCAGCATTTT	CASSISGGPRDQPQHF